The clone carrying this T cell receptor beta chain was found a few times. Its matching antigen is unknown. The data were taken from a study of cytomegalovirus exposure and HLA in healthy donors. Study-level points and caveats: Despite most TCR sequences being rare, some public TCRs occurred in many donors.

The PCR used 60 Vbeta and 13 Jbeta primers. Assay: immunoSEQ multiplex PCR; the TCRdb copy retains only in-frame clones and omits some. The sample has more than 150,000 clones, approximately 84% seen once. Healthy bone marrow donors formed the donor group. CDR1 and CDR2 from the germline V gene are SGHAT and FQNNGV. The CDR3 has 14 residues. Losses at the gene ends were 5 bases for V and 7 bases for J; bases not matched to a gene: 8. Sequencing was done on a sample of PBMCs. The source is a middle-aged woman in good health and CMV-seropositive. The rearrangement uses TRBV11-2 and TRBJ1-2, with TRBD1 matching 9 bases. CDR3 coding DNA: TGTGCCAGCAGCCCAGGACAGGGGACGGTTGGCTACACCTTC. This gives the protein CASSPGQGTVGYTF.